This TCR beta chain stems from a study of sequential checkpoint blockade in melanoma. Study information: Patients were randomized 1:1 to nivolumab-then-ipilimumab or ipilimumab-then-nivolumab first-line. Maintenance nivolumab came after either treatment sequence.

This CDR3 comprises 16 residues. Germline V CDR1 and CDR2: SGHDT, YYEEEE. Trimming cost V 4 bases and J 1 base; bases outside gene matches: 10. This sample's treatment: randomized to nivolumab then ipilimumab (arm A) or the reverse (arm B). Patients had received no earlier DNA-damaging chemotherapy. Live CD3+CD8+ CD19− CD56− cells were sorted from PBMCs. Measured with immunoSEQ multiplex PCR; TCRdb has only the in-frame clones, and not every one. The sample yields about 28,000 clones, around 90% seen once. The TCR sequence derives from a human donor with melanoma. The chain links TRBV5-6 to TRBJ1-1; 7 bases are shared with TRBD1. The starting material was CD8+ T cells sorted from blood (inferred from file names), obtained from a patient given nivolumab and ipilimumab in sequence. In DNA, the CDR3 is TGTGCCAGCAGCCTCGACAGGGAGGAGGAGAACACTGAAGCTTTCTTT. It encodes CASSLDREEENTEAFF. The variable domain in full, completed from reference TRBV5-6 and TRBJ1-1, reads DAGVTQSPTHLIKTRGQQVTLRCSPKSGHDTVSWYQQALGQGPQFIFQYYEEEERQRGNFPDRFSGHQFPNYSSELNVNALLLGDSALYLCASSLDREEENTEAFFGQGTRLTVV.